This TCR beta chain appears in the sequencing data of a study of OX40 agonist ivuxolimab in advanced cancers. Looking at the study overall: Partial responses were recorded for three patients, including one with hepatocellular carcinoma and two with cutaneous melanoma.

The germline gives CDR1 SQVTM, CDR2 ANQGSEA. The CDR3 spans 12 residues. The V gene end was trimmed by 7 bases and the J gene end by 6 bases; junction bases not matched to a gene: 8. Clones were read by immunoSEQ multiplex PCR, and TCRdb kept only the in-frame ones, dropping some. The data show approximately 82,000 clones, with 70% to 90% seen just once and approximately 6.5% held by the top ten. This TCR was sampled from an adult with an advanced solid tumor such as melanoma, head and neck, liver or kidney cancer. Material: CD4+ or CD8+ T cells sorted from blood, obtained in a trial of the OX40 agonist ivuxolimab. V and J are TRBV29-1 and TRBJ1-1; TRBD1 matches 7 bases. The CDR3 sequence is CSAQGGISEAFF. Written as DNA, the CDR3 is TGCAGCGCCCAAGGGGGCATCTCTGAAGCTTTCTTT.